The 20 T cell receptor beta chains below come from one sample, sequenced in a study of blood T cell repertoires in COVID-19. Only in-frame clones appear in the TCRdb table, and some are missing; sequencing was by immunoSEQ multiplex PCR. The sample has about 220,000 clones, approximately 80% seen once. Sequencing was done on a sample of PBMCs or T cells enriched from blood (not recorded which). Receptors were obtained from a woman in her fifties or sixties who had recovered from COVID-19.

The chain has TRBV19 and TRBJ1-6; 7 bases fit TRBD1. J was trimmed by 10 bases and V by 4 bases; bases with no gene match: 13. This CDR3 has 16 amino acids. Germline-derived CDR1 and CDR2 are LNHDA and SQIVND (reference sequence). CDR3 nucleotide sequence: TGTGCCAGTAGTAACCGACAGGGAACGACTAGATCACCCCTCCACTTT. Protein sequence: CASSNRQGTTRSPLHF.

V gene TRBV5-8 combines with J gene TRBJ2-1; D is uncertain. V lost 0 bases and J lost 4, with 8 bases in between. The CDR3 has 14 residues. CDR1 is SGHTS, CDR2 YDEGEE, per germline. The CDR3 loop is CASSLVQVYNEQFF. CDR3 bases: TGTGCCAGCAGCTTGGTTCAGGTTTACAATGAGCAGTTCTTC. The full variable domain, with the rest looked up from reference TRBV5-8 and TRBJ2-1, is EAGVTQSPTHLIKTRGQQATLRCSPISGHTSVYWYQQALGLGLQFLLWYDEGEERNRGNFPPRFSGRQFPNYSSELNVNALELEDSALYLCASSLVQVYNEQFFGPGTRLTVL.

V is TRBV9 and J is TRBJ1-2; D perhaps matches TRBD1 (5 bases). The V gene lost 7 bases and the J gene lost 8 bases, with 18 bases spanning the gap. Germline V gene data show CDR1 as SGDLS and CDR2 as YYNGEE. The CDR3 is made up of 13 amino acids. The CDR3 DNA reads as TGTGCCAGCCAAGGACACCCCGGGTCGGGCTACACCTTC. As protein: CASQGHPGSGYTF.

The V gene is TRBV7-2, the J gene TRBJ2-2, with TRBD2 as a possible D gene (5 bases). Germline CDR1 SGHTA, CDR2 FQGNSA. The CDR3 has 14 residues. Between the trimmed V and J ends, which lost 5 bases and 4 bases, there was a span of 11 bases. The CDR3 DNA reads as TGTGCCAGCAGCAGGAGGTCGAGCACCGGGGAGCTGTTTTTT. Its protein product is CASSRRSSTGELFF.

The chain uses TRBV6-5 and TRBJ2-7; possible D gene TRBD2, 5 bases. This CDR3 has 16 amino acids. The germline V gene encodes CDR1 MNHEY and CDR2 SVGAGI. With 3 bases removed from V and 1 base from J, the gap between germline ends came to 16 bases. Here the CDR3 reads CASSYSPGSKSYEQYF. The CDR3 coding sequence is TGTGCCAGCAGTTATAGTCCGGGGTCTAAATCCTACGAGCAGTACTTC.

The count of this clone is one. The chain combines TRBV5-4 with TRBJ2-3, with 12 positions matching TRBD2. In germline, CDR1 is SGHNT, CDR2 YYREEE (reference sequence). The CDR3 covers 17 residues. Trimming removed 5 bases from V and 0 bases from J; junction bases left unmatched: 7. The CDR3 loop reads CASRPGTSGSSTDTQYF. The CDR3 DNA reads TGTGCCAGCAGACCCGGGACTAGCGGGTCTAGCACAGATACGCAGTATTTT. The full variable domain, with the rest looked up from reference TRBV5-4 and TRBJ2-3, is ETGVTQSPTHLIKTRGQQVTLRCSSQSGHNTVSWYQQALGQGPQFIFQYYREEENGRGNFPPRFSGLQFPNYSSELNVNALELDDSALYLCASRPGTSGSSTDTQYFGPGTRLTVL.

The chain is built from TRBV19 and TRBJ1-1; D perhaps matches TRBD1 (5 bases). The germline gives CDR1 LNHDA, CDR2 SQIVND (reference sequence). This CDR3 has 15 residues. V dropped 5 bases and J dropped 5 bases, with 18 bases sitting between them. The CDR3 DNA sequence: TGTGCCAGTAGTGCCTACAGGATGGTTGTGACTGAAGCTTTCTTT. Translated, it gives CASSAYRMVVTEAFF.

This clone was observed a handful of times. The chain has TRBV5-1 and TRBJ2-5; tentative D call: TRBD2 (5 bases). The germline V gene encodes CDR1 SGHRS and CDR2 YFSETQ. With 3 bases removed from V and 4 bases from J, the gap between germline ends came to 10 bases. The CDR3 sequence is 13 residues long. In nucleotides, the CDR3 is TGCGCCAGCAGCTCACTAGAGGTAGAGACCCAGTACTTC. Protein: CASSSLEVETQYF.

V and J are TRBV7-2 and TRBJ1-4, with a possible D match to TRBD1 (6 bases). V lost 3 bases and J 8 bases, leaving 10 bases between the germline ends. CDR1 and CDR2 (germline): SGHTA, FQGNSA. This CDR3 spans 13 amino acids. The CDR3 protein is CASSFGQREKLFF. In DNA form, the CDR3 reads TGTGCCAGCAGCTTCGGACAGAGGGAAAAACTGTTTTTT. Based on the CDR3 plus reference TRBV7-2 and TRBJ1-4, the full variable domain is GAGVSQSPSNKVTEKGKDVELRCDPISGHTALYWYRQSLGQGLEFLIYFQGNSAPDKSGLPSDRFSAERTGGSVSTLTIQRTQQEDSAVYLCASSFGQREKLFFGSGTQLSVL.

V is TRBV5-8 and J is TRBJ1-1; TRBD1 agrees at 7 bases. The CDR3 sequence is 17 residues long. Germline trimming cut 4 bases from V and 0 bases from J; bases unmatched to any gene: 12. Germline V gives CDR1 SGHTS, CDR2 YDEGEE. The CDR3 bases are TGTGCCAGCAGCCCCAACGGTCTAGGGGGCTTGAACACTGAAGCTTTCTTT. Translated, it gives CASSPNGLGGLNTEAFF. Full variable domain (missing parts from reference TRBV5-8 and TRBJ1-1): EAGVTQSPTHLIKTRGQQATLRCSPISGHTSVYWYQQALGLGLQFLLWYDEGEERNRGNFPPRFSGRQFPNYSSELNVNALELEDSALYLCASSPNGLGGLNTEAFFGQGTRLTVV.

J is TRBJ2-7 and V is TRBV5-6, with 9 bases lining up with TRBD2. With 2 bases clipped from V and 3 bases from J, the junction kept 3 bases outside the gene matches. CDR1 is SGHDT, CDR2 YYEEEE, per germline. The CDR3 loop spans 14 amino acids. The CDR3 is CASSFGAGGYEQYF. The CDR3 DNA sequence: TGTGCCAGCAGCTTCGGAGCGGGGGGCTACGAGCAGTACTTC.

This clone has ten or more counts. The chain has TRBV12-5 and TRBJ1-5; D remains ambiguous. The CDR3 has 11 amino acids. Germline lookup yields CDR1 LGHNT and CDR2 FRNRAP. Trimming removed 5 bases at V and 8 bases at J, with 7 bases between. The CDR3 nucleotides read TGTGCTAGTGGTCTCCCGGAGCCCCAGCATTTT. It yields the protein CASGLPEPQHF.

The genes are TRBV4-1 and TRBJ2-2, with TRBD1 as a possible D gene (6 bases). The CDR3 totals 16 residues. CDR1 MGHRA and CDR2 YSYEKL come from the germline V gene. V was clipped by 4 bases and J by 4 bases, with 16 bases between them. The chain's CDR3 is CASSPPHRERTGELFF. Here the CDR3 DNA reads TGCGCCAGCAGCCCCCCCCACAGGGAACGCACCGGGGAGCTGTTTTTT.

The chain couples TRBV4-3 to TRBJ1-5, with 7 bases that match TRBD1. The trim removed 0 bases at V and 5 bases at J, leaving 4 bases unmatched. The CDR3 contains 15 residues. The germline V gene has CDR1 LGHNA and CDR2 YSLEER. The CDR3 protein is CASSQERGHHQPQHF. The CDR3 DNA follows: TGCGCCAGCAGCCAAGAGAGGGGGCATCATCAGCCCCAGCATTTT.

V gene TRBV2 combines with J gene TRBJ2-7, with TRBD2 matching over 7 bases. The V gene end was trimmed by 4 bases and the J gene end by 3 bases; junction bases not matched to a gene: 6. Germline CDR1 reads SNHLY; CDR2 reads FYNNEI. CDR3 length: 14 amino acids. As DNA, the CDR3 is TGTGCCAGCAGTGGGACTAGAAGCTTCTACGAGCAGTACTTC. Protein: CASSGTRSFYEQYF.

The CDR3: CASSLVWGINEQFF. For the CDR3, the DNA is TGTGCCAGCAGCTTAGTCTGGGGCATTAATGAGCAGTTCTTC. The chain links TRBV7-2 to TRBJ2-1, with a weak D call TRBD1 (5 bases). CDR3 size: 14 residues. Per germline, CDR1 SGHTA and CDR2 FQGNSA. V shed 1 base and J shed 7 bases, with 11 bases lying between them.

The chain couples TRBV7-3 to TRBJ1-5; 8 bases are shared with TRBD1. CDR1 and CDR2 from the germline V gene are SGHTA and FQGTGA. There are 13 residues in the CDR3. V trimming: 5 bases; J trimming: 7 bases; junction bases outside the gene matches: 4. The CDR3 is CASSAGQEQPQHF. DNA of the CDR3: TGTGCCAGCAGCGCGGGACAGGAACAGCCCCAGCATTTT. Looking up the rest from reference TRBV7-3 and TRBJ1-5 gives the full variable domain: GAGVSQTPSNKVTEKGKYVELRCDPISGHTALYWYRQSLGQGPEFLIYFQGTGAADDSGLPNDRFFAVRPEGSVSTLKIQRTERGDSAVYLCASSAGQEQPQHFGDGTRLSIL.

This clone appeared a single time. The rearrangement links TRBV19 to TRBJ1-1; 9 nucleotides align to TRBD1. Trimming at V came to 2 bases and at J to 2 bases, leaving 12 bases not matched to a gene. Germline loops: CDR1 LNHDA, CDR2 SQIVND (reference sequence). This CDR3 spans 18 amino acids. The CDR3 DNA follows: TGTGCCAGTAGTATACGATCCTTAGGACAGGGGAGAAACACTGAAGCTTTCTTT. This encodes CASSIRSLGQGRNTEAFF.

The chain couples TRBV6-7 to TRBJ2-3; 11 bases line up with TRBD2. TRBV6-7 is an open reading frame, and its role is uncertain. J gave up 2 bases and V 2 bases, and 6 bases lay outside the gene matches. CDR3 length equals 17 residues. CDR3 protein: CASSYELAGGNTDTQYF. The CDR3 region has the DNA TGTGCCAGCAGTTACGAGCTAGCGGGAGGCAACACAGATACGCAGTATTTT.

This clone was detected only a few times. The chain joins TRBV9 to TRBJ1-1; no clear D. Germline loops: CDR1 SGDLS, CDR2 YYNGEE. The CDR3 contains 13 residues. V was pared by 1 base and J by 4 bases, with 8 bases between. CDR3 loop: CASSVRVSTEAFF. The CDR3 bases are TGTGCCAGCAGCGTACGGGTTTCCACTGAAGCTTTCTTT.